This T cell receptor (beta chain) stems from a study of blood T cell repertoires in COVID-19. Turning to the study itself: COVID-19 samples collected from the United States, Italy and Spain covered acute and convalescent phases. In each case, the material was cDNA or gDNA derived from T cells, B-cell-depleted T cells, or PBMCs.

This CDR3 spans 10 amino acids. The V end lost 11 bases, the J end lost 5 bases, and 6 bases lay between the germline ends. In germline, CDR1 is MNHEY, CDR2 SMNVEV (reference sequence). As handled by the study authors: Reference gene primer amplification in the assay estimated nucleated cell counts. Some clones are missing from TCRdb's copy, which holds only in-frame ones; the method was immunoSEQ multiplex PCR. That table gives V, J and clone size, and the DNA gave D and trimming. The top ten clones hold approximately 5% of a sample with roughly 230,000 clones, roughly nine tenths of them seen once.

The clonotype originates from a woman in her thirties or forties who had recovered from COVID-19. The chain joins TRBV27 to TRBJ1-4; D gene unclear. The sequenced sample consisted of peripheral blood. CDR3 protein: CAGPNEKLFF. As DNA, the CDR3 is TGTGCCGGCCCGAATGAAAAACTGTTTTTT.